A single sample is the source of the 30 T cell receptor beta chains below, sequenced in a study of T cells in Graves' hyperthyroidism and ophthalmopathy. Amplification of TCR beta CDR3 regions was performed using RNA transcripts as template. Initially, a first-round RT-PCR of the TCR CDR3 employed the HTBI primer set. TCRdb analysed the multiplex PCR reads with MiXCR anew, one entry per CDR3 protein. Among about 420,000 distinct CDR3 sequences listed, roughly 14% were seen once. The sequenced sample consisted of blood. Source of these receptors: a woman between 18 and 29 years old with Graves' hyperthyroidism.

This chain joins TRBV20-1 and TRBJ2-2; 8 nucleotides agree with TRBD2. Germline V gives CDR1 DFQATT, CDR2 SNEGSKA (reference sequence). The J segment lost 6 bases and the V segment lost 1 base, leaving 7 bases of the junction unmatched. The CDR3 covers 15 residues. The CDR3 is CSARGRLAGSGELFF. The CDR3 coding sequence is TGCAGTGCTAGAGGCAGGCTAGCGGGTTCCGGGGAGCTGTTTTTT.

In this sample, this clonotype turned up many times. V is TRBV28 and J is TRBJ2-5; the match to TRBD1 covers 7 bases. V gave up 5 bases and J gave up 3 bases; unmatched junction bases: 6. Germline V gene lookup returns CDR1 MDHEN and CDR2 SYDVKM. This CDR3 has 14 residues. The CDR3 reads CASSTHRGEETQYF. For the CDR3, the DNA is TGTGCCAGCAGTACCCACAGGGGAGAAGAGACCCAGTACTTC.

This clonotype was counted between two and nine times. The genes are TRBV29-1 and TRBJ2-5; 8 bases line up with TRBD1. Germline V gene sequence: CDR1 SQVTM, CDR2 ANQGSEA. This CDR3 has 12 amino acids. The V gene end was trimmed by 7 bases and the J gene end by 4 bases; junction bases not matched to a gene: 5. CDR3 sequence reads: CSGQGAGETQYF. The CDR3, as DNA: TGCAGCGGTCAGGGGGCGGGAGAGACCCAGTACTTC.

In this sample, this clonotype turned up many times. CDR3 DNA sequence: TGTGCCAGCAAGCCTGCGACTCGGGCCTACGAGCAGTACTTC. This gives the protein CASKPATRAYEQYF. The V and J genes are TRBV27 and TRBJ2-7, with unresolved D. This CDR3 spans 14 amino acids. CDR1 MNHEY and CDR2 SMNVEV come from the germline V gene (reference sequence). V was clipped by 7 bases and J by 2 bases, with 15 bases between them.

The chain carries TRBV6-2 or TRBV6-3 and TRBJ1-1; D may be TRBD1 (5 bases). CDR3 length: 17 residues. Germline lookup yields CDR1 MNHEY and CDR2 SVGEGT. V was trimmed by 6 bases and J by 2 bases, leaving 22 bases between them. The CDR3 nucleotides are TGTGCCAGCAGCTCTCCCCGAGGAACAGGTATCAACACTGAAGCTTTCTTT. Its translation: CASSSPRGTGINTEAFF.

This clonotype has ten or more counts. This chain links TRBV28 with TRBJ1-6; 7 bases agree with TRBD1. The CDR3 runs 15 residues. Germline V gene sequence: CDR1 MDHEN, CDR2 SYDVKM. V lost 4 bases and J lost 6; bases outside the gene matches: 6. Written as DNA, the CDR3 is TGTGCCAGCAGTTGGGCAGGGGGTAGTAATTCACCCCTCCACTTT. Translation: CASSWAGGSNSPLHF.

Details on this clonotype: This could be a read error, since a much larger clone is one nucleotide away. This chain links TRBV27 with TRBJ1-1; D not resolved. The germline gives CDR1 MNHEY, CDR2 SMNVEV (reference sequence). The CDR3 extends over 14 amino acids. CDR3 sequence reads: CTSSIEGINTEAFF. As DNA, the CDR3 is TGTACCAGCAGTATTGAAGGGATTAACACTGAAGCTTTCTTT.

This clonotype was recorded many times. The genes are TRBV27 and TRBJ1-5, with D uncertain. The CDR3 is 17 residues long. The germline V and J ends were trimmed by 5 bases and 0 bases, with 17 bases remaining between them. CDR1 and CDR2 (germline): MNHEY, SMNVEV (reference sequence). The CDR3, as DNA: TGTGCCAGCAGTCATTATCCTTTAAGAGATAGCAATCAGCCCCAGCATTTT. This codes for CASSHYPLRDSNQPQHF.

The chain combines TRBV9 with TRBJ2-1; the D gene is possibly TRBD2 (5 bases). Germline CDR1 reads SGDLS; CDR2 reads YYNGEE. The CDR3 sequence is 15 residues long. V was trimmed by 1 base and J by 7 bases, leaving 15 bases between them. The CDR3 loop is CASSVFGGSGNEQFF. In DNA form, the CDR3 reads TGTGCCAGCAGCGTATTTGGCGGGTCCGGGAATGAGCAGTTCTTC.

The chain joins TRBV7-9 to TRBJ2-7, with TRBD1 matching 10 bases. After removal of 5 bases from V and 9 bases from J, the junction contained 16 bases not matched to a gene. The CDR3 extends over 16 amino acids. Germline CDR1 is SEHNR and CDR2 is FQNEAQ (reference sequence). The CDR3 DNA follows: TGTGCCAGCAGCCCATGGGGGACAGGGGAGCAGCGAGGGCAGTACTTC. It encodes CASSPWGTGEQRGQYF. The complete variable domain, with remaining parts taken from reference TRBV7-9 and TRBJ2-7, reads DTGVSQNPRHKITKRGQNVTFRCDPISEHNRLYWYRQTLGQGPEFLTYFQNEAQLEKSRLLSDRFSAERPKGSFSTLEIQRTEQGDSAMYLCASSPWGTGEQRGQYFGPGTRLTVT.

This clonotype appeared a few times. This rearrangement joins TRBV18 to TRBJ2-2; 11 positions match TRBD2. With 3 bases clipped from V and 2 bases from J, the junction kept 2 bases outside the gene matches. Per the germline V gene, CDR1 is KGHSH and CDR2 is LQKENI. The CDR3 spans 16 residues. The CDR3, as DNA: TGTGCCAGCTCACCGGGACTAGCGGTAAACACCGGGGAGCTGTTTTTT. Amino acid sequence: CASSPGLAVNTGELFF.

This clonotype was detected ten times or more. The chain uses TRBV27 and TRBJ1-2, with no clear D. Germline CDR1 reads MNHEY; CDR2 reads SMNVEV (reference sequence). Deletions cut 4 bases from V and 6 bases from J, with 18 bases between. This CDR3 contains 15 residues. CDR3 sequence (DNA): TGTGCCAGCAGTTCCTACCCCCCCGGGTGGAATGGCTACACCTTC. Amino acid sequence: CASSSYPPGWNGYTF.

Written as DNA, the CDR3 is TGTGCCAGCAGCGGGGGGGGGGCACTTGAAAAACTGTTTTTT. It yields the protein CASSGGGALEKLFF. The chain couples TRBV2 to TRBJ1-4, with D perhaps TRBD1 (6 bases). The CDR3 length is 14 residues. Trimming pared 6 bases from V and 7 bases from J, leaving 15 bases between. The V gene's germline CDR1 is SNHLY and CDR2 FYNNEI.

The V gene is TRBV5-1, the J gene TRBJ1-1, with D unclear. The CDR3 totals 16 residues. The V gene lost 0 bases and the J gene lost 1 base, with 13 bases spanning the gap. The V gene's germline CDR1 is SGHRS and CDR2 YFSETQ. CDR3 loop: CASSLDLGSKNTEAFF. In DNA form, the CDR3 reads TGCGCCAGCAGCTTGGACTTGGGCAGTAAGAACACTGAAGCTTTCTTT.

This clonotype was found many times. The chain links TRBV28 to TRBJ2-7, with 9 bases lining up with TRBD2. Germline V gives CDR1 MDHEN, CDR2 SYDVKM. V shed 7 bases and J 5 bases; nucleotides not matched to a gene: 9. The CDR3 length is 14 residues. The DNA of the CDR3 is TGTGCCAGCATCTTTAGCGGGAGTTACAACGAGCAGTACTTC. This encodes CASIFSGSYNEQYF.

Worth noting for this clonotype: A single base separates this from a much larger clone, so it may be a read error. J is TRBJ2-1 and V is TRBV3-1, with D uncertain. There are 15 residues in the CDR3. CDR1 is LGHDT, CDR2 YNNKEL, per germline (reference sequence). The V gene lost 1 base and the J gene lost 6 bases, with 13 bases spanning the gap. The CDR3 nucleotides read TGTGCCAGCAGCCAAGCTCCGTGGAGATCCAATGAGCAGTTCTTC. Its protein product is CASSQAPWRSNEQFF.

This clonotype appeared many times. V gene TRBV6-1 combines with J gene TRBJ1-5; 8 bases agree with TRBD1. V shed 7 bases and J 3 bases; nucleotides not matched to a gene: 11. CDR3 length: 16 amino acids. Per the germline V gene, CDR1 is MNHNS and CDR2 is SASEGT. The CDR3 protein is CASNGVGQGANQPQHF. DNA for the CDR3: TGTGCCAGCAACGGTGTAGGTCAGGGGGCCAATCAGCCCCAGCATTTT.

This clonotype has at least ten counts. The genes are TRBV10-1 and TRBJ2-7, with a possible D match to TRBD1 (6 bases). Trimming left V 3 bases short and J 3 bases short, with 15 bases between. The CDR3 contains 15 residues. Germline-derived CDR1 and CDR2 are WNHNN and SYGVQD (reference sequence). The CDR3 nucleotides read TGCGCCAGCAGTGAAGGGGGAATCGGCTTCTACGAGCAGTACTTC. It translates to CASSEGGIGFYEQYF.

The CDR3 loop reads CSASGTGETEAFF. The CDR3 DNA reads TGCAGTGCTTCCGGGACAGGGGAAACTGAAGCTTTCTTT. J is TRBJ1-1 and V is TRBV20-1; 10 bases match TRBD1. This CDR3 has 13 residues. CDR1 is DFQATT, CDR2 SNEGSKA, per germline (reference sequence). The ends lost 5 bases at V and 5 bases at J; junction bases unmatched: 5.

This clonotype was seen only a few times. CDR3 region: CASSNIGTKTYEAFF. In nucleotides, the CDR3 is TGTGCCAGCAGCAACATCGGGACAAAAACTTATGAAGCTTTCTTT. The genes are TRBV7-9 and TRBJ1-1, with D tentatively TRBD1 (6 bases). Trimming removed 5 bases at V and 7 bases at J, with 20 bases between. Germline CDR1 and CDR2: SEHNR and FQNEAQ (reference sequence). The CDR3 loop spans 15 amino acids.

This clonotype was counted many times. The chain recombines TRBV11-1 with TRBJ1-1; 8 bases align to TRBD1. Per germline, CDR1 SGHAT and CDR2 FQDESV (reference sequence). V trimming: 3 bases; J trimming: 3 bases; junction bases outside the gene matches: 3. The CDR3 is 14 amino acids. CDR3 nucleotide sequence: TGTGCCAGCAGCTTCGACAGGGGATACACTGAAGCTTTCTTT. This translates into CASSFDRGYTEAFF.

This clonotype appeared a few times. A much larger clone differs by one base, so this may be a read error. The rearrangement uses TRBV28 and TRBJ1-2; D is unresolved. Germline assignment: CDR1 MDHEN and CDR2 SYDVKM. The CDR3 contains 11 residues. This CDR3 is CALWASEGYTF. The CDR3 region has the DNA TGTGCTCTCTGGGCATCTGAAGGCTACACCTTC.

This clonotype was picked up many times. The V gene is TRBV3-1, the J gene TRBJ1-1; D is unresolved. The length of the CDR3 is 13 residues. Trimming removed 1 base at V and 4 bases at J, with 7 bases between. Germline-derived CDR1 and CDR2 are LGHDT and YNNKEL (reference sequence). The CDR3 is CASSQGGSTEAFF. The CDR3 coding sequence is TGTGCCAGCAGCCAAGGGGGTAGCACTGAAGCTTTCTTT.

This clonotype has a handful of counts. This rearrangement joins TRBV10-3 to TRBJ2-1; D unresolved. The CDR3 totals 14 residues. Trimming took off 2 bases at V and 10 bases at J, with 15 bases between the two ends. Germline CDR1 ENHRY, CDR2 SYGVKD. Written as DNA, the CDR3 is TGTGCCATCAGTGAGGCCGGGCAGGCGCGGGAGCAGTTCTTC. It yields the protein CAISEAGQAREQFF.

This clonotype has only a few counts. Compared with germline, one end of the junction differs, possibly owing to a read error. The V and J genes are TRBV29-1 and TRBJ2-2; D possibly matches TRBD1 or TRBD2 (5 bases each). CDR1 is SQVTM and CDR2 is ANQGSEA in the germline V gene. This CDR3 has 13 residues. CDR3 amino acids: CSAEPRDPGELFF. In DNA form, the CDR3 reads TGCAGCGCTGAACCCCGGGACCCCGGGGAGCTGTTTTTT.

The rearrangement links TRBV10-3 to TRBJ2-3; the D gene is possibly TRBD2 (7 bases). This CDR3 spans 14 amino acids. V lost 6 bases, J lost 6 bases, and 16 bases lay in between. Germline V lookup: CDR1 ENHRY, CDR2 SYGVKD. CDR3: CAIRYGGPTDTQYF. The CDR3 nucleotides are TGTGCCATCAGATACGGGGGGCCCACGGATACGCAGTATTTT.

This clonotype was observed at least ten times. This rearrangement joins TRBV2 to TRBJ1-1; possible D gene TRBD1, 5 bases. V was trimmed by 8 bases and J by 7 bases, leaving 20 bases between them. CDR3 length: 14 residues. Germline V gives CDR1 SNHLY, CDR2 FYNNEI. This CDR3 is CASHRRRDEGEAFF. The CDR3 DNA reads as TGTGCCAGCCATAGGAGGAGGGACGAAGGTGAAGCTTTCTTT. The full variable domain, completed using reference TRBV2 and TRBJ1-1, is EPEVTQTPSHQVTQMGQEVILRCVPISNHLYFYWYRQILGQKVEFLVSFYNNEISEKSEIFDDQFSVERPDGSNFTLKIRSTKLEDSAMYFCASHRRRDEGEAFFGQGTRLTVV.

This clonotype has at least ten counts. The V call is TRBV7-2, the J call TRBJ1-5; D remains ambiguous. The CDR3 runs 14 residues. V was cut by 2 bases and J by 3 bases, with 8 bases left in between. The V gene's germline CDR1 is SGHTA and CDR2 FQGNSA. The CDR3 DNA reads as TGTGCCAGCAGCTTATCTCCCAACAATCAGCCCCAGCATTTT. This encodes CASSLSPNNQPQHF.

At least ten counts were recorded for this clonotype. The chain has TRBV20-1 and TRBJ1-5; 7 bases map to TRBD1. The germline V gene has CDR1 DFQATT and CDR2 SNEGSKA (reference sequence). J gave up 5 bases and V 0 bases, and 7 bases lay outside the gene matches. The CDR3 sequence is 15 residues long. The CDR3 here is CSARELITGDQPQHF. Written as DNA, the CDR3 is TGCAGTGCTAGAGAGTTGATTACAGGGGATCAGCCCCAGCATTTT.

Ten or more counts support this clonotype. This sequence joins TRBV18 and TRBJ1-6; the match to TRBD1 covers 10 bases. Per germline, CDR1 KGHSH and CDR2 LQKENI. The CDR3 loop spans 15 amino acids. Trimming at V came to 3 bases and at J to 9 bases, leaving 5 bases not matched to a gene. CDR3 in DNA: TGTGCCAGCTCACCCGGGACAGGGGATCTTTCACCCCTCCACTTT. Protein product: CASSPGTGDLSPLHF.